This T cell receptor beta chain is drawn from a study of cytomegalovirus exposure and HLA in healthy donors. Findings of the study overall: A later analysis linked about 17,000 TCR beta sequences to HLA alleles at 0.05 false discovery rate. The majority of CMV-associated TCR beta chains were reported as apparently HLA-restricted in a later analysis.

The CDR3 totals 16 residues. Germline trimming cut 4 bases from V and 0 bases from J; bases unmatched to any gene: 8. Germline V gives CDR1 MNHEY, CDR2 SMNVEV (reference sequence). Remarks on this clone: Its antigen is currently unknown.

Amplification used 60 Vbeta primers and 13 Jbeta primers. Sequenced by immunoSEQ multiplex PCR; TCRdb stores in-frame clones only, minus some. The profile shows over 110,000 clones, 73% of them singletons. This chain links TRBV27 with TRBJ1-1; 7 nucleotides agree with TRBD1. Sequenced: PBMCs. The clonotype comes from a woman in her forties in good health and CMV-seronegative. The CDR3 protein is CASSSSGTVLNTEAFF. The DNA of the CDR3 is TGTGCCAGCAGTTCCTCCGGGACAGTTTTGAACACTGAAGCTTTCTTT.